This T cell receptor beta chain was recorded in a study of spatial heterogeneity in lung cancer (dated by TCRdb to the late 2010s). At the level of the whole study: More beta-chain than alpha-chain transcripts were consistently detected, likely reflecting higher beta-chain transcript abundance. In non-small cell lung cancer, the study made a quantitative comparison of TCR alpha and beta repertoires among multiple tumor regions, matched nontumor lung and blood. In the raw uncorrected reads, each unique combination of TCR and UMI appeared more than ten times on average. At surgery, both alpha and beta chains were TCR-sequenced in around 240 tumor regions, fewer than 85 matched nontumor lung samples and a few dozen PBMC samples. In tumor regions, TCR transcript counts showed a strong correlation with a T cell transcriptional module score from matched bulk RNA-seq. TCR repertoire features were related to nonsynonymous mutation counts determined by whole-exome sequencing of tumor tissue.

Library preparation employed 5' RACE. The data were produced on a NextSeq 500. In the TCR library protocol, a unique molecular identifier was attached to each TCR cDNA molecule so that PCR and sequencing errors could be corrected. Per the source publication's procedure: Decombinator tools were used for TCR identification, UMI-based error correction and CDR3 extraction. Expanded TCRs were defined as those above a frequency of 2 per 1,000, corresponding to the top 1% of the tumor frequency distribution. Expanded tumor TCRs were classed as regional if statistically deemed absent (corrected P<0.05) from at least one tumor region, otherwise ubiquitous. Renyi diversity was computed with the R vegan package after each repertoire had been subsampled 100 times to 5,000 TCRs. CDR3 similarity networks were built from amino acid triplet string-kernel similarity, connecting CDR3s with pairwise similarity above 0.82. In TCRdb, the public reads were trimmed at Q25 with fastp and aligned with MiXCR, with productive beta chains retained. Every CDR3 protein is listed once, alongside the most common genes and DNA of its rows. These V and J calls rely on TCRdb rather than the paper's analysis. The sample yields about 16,000 distinct CDR3 sequences; approximately 7.4% were counted once. The ten top clones hold 8% to 9% of the sample.

This specimen's time point label, interpreted: sample taken at primary tumor resection. Samples were obtained from 72 patients with early-stage, untreated non-small cell lung cancer from the lung TRACERx cohort. TCR sequencing used whole RNA extracted from tumor and nontumor lung tissue, or from cryopreserved PBMC samples, without cell sorting. Patients were selected for TCR sequencing only if sufficient RNA was available from at least two tumor regions. Before being selected, tumor and adjacent nontumor lung specimens were reviewed by a lung pathologist. This clonotype has a count of ten or more. Its antigen is currently not known. Base qualities were left out, and no much larger clone turns up one base away. What the authors observed across the whole study: Counts of ubiquitous and regional expanded TCRs were found to correlate with counts of ubiquitous and regional nonsynonymous mutations, respectively. Confirming at a functional level the hypothesis that regional TCRs recognize regional mutations was considered to require additional single-cell paired TCR alpha and beta sequencing. Estimated TCR-seq coverage of tumor T cells was only roughly 7% for alpha chains and roughly 13% for beta chains. The tumor nonsynonymous mutation count correlated with the number of expanded alpha and beta TCRs within the tumor.

The CDR3 sequence holds 15 residues, the cysteine and phenylalanine included. Only CDR3 DNA is held: 45 bases, read in frame from base 1. V is reduced by 5 bases and J by 5 bases, leaving a spacing of 15 bases between them. CDR1 and CDR2 (SGHVS, FQNEAQ) derive from the germline V gene. The sample was lung tumor tissue, taken at surgery. The sequence is built from TRBV7-8 and TRBJ2-2; the D gene remains uncertain. The clonotype originates from a male donor with early-stage non-small cell lung cancer. The nucleotide sequence reads TGTGCCAGCAGCGTGATGGGGTTTGGGACCGGGGAGCTGTTTTTT. Its protein is CASSVMGFGTGELFF. The CDR3 plus the reference TRBV7-8 and TRBJ2-2 genes for the other parts give the full variable domain: GAGVSQSPRYKVAKRGQDVALRCDPISGHVSLFWYQQALGQGPEFLTYFQNEAQLDKSGLPSDRFFAERPEGSVSTLKIQRTQQEDSAVYLCASSVMGFGTGELFFGEGSRLTVL.